This record covers a single T cell receptor (beta chain). The antigen remains unidentified. This CDR3 has 15 amino acids. Per the germline V gene, CDR1 is SGHNT and CDR2 is YYREEE (reference sequence). V was cut by 2 bases and J by 1 base, with 9 bases left in between. The data derive from a study of cytomegalovirus exposure and HLA in healthy donors. Overall study findings and caveats: Several top significant clusters appeared, in a later analysis, to be linked to common viral pathogens. TCR beta chain V- and J-gene trimming was linked, in a later analysis, to a missense variant in DCLRE1C. By HLA locus, TCR association rates varied in a later analysis, with DRB1 showing the most and HLA-C the fewest.

The PCR employed 60 Vbeta primers together with 13 Jbeta primers. Sequencing used immunoSEQ multiplex PCR; TCRdb keeps in-frame clones, though not all of them. This table has about 90,000 clones, more than 65% appearing once. This TCR was recovered from a man aged 30 to 45 in good health and CMV-seronegative. V gene TRBV5-4 combines with J gene TRBJ2-2; tentative D call: TRBD2 (7 bases). Sequenced input: PBMCs. The CDR3 region has the DNA TGTGCCAGCAGCTTCGGGGGGCTGAACACCGGGGAGCTGTTTTTT. Translation: CASSFGGLNTGELFF.